Presented here are 10 T cell receptor beta chains from one specimen sequenced in a study of control samples from healthy donors and cancer patients. Produced via immunoSEQ multiplex PCR; TCRdb's table is partial and in-frame only. Of some 70,000 clones in the sample, around 80% were seen once. Specimen: blood. All receptors derive from a man aged 55 to 69 in good health.

A single count supports this clone. In DNA form, the CDR3 reads TGTGCCAGCAGCTTAAGCGGTAGTTCCAATGAGCAGTTCTTC. Translation gives CASSLSGSSNEQFF. The chain couples TRBV7-2 to TRBJ2-1; perhaps TRBD2 as D (5 bases). The CDR3 totals 14 residues. Looked up from germline, CDR1 is SGHTA and CDR2 is FQGNSA. Trimming took 2 bases from V and 6 from J, leaving 11 bases between them.

V and J are TRBV6-5 and TRBJ2-2; D is possibly TRBD2 (5 bases). Germline V gene lookup returns CDR1 MNHEY and CDR2 SVGAGI. This CDR3 has 14 residues. V dropped 7 bases and J dropped 4 bases, with 13 bases sitting between them. CDR3 in amino acids: CASKLGLSTGELFF. The CDR3 nucleotides read TGTGCCAGCAAGCTAGGACTGAGCACCGGGGAGCTGTTTTTT.

The J gene is TRBJ2-5, the V gene TRBV15; tentatively, D is TRBD1 (7 bases). The ends were cut back, 3 bases at V and 4 bases at J, with 18 bases in the middle. The CDR3 has 16 residues. Germline CDR1 and CDR2: LNHNV and YYDKDF (reference sequence). The CDR3 DNA follows: TGTGCCACCAGCAGGACCTGGGGCCAGGGGGGAGAGACCCAGTACTTC. Protein: CATSRTWGQGGETQYF.

The chain recombines TRBV28 with TRBJ1-5; possibly TRBD1 for D (6 bases). The CDR3 extends over 15 amino acids. Germline V gene lookup returns CDR1 MDHEN and CDR2 SYDVKM. V lost 3 bases and J lost 2, with 11 bases in between. CDR3 bases: TGTGCCAGCAGTTTCACGGGGGCTCGCAATCAGCCCCAGCATTTT. Protein sequence: CASSFTGARNQPQHF.

The V gene is TRBV10-3, the J gene TRBJ2-1; possible D gene TRBD1, 6 bases. This CDR3 has 16 amino acids. The germline V gene encodes CDR1 ENHRY and CDR2 SYGVKD. Between the trimmed V and J ends, which lost 0 bases and 5 bases, there was a span of 14 bases. The CDR3 DNA follows: TGTGCCATCAGTGAGTCGGACAGATCACACAACAATGAGCAGTTCTTC. As protein: CAISESDRSHNNEQFF.

The chain is built from TRBV7-9 and TRBJ1-2; D gene unclear. V gave up 5 bases and J gave up 8 bases, with 12 bases separating them. From germline, CDR1 is SEHNR and CDR2 FQNEAQ (reference sequence). The CDR3 totals 12 residues. DNA for the CDR3: TGTGCCAGCAGCCGTCTAGATCGGGGCTACACCTTC. It codes for CASSRLDRGYTF.

The chain employs TRBV7-9 and TRBJ1-5; no clear D. Germline CDR1 and CDR2: SEHNR and FQNEAQ (reference sequence). V dropped 1 base and J dropped 1 base, with 8 bases sitting between them. This CDR3 contains 15 residues. CDR3 region: CASSLGGYSNQPQHF. The CDR3 bases are TGTGCCAGCAGCTTAGGGGGTTACAGCAATCAGCCCCAGCATTTT.

V and J are TRBV19 and TRBJ2-5; no definite D call. Germline CDR1 reads LNHDA; CDR2 reads SQIVND (reference sequence). Trimming shortened V by 7 bases and J by 0 bases, and 21 bases separated the two germline ends. The length of the CDR3 is 17 residues. CDR3 in DNA: TGTGCCAGTACCTCGACCCATAAAACTGGGTACCAAGAGACCCAGTACTTC. Protein product: CASTSTHKTGYQETQYF. Full variable domain (missing parts from reference TRBV19 and TRBJ2-5): DGGITQSPKYLFRKEGQNVTLSCEQNLNHDAMYWYRQDPGQGLRLIYYSQIVNDFQKGDIAEGYSVSREKKESFPLTVTSAQKNPTAFYLCASTSTHKTGYQETQYFGPGTRLLVL.

The rearrangement links TRBV30 to TRBJ2-6; either TRBD1 or TRBD2 may supply D (7 bases each). The length of the CDR3 is 19 residues. The V gene's germline CDR1 is GTSNPN and CDR2 SVGIG (reference sequence). Trimming left V 0 bases short and J 2 bases short, with 20 bases between. In DNA, the CDR3 is TGTGCCTGGAGTGTACATCGGCAGGGGGGGAGCGCTGGGGCCAACGTCCTGACTTTC. It codes for CAWSVHRQGGSAGANVLTF.

DNA for the CDR3: TGTGCCAGCAGCCAAGATGTCGGAGTAACCGGGGAGCTGTTTTTT. This codes for CASSQDVGVTGELFF. The rearrangement uses TRBV3-1 (or the pseudogene TRBV3-2) and TRBJ2-2; D is ambiguous. This CDR3 comprises 15 residues. Trimming left V 0 bases short and J 5 bases short, with 10 bases between. Germline V gives CDR1 LGHDT, CDR2 YNNKEL (reference sequence).